This TCR beta chain was identified during a study of control samples from healthy donors and cancer patients. Using immunoSEQ multiplex PCR, the repertoire was profiled, and TCRdb retains in-frame clones only, with some absent. The table lists about 51,000 clones, 75% to 85% of them singletons. The length of the CDR3 is 14 residues. V lost 4 bases, J lost 0 bases, and 0 bases stayed unmatched. Germline V gives CDR1 LGHDT, CDR2 YNNKEL (reference sequence). Sequenced: blood. This TCR was recovered from a man aged 70-80 years in good health. The chain is built from TRBV3-1 (or the pseudogene TRBV3-2) and TRBJ1-3, with TRBD1 matching over 7 bases. CDR3 in DNA: TGTGCCAGCAGCCGACAGGGCTCTGGAAACACCATATATTTT. Translating it yields CASSRQGSGNTIYF.